Each of the 25 T cell receptor beta chains below was sequenced from the same sample in a study of identical twins. Each CDR3 protein is one row after TCRdb ran MiXCR on the 5' RACE reads. Of 400,000 to 500,000 distinct CDR3 sequences in the sample, approximately 17% were seen once. Sequences were obtained from naive T cells sorted from blood. These receptors originate from a man aged 50 to 59 in good health.

This clonotype was counted ten times or more. The junction departs from the called germline gene at one end, perhaps through a read error. J is TRBJ2-3 and V is TRBV5-1; D is possibly TRBD2 (5 bases). Germline V CDR1 and CDR2: SGHRS, YFSETQ. The CDR3 has 15 amino acids. CDR3: CASSGRGASTDTHYF. The CDR3 DNA reads as TGCGCCAGCAGTGGGCGCGGAGCTAGCACAGATACGCACTATTTT.

This chain connects TRBV4-3 to TRBJ2-5, with 7 bases fitting TRBD2. Germline CDR1 LGHNA, CDR2 YSLEER. Losses at the gene ends were 4 bases for V and 5 bases for J; bases not matched to a gene: 13. This CDR3 region has 16 residues. The CDR3 coding sequence is TGCGCCAGCAGCCCAGCTTGGTCTAGCGGTTCGGAGACCCAGTACTTC. It yields the protein CASSPAWSSGSETQYF.

This clonotype was recorded a few times. The CDR3 region has the DNA TGTGCCAGCAGGGGGACAGGGGGCCCGAACACCGGGGAGCTGTTTTTT. Encoded protein: CASRGTGGPNTGELFF. J is TRBJ2-2 and V is TRBV12-3 or TRBV12-4; 12 positions agree with TRBD1. The CDR3 loop spans 16 amino acids. Germline trimming cut 6 bases from V and 0 bases from J; bases unmatched to any gene: 2.

The rearrangement uses TRBV19 and TRBJ2-1; 7 bases align to TRBD2. V lost 7 bases to trimming and J lost 7 bases; unmatched junction nucleotides: 7. Looked up from germline, CDR1 is LNHDA and CDR2 is SQIVND (reference sequence). This CDR3 contains 13 residues. This CDR3 is CASIGSGRNEQFF. The CDR3 DNA sequence: TGTGCCAGTATAGGTAGCGGGCGAAATGAGCAGTTCTTC.

The sample holds a few counts of this clonotype. The chain recombines TRBV5-1 with TRBJ2-3; D is uncertain. Trimming shortened V by 1 base and J by 0 bases, and 3 bases separated the two germline ends. The CDR3 loop spans 13 amino acids. Germline assignment: CDR1 SGHRS and CDR2 YFSETQ. The CDR3 is CASSLISTDTQYF. The CDR3 DNA sequence: TGCGCCAGCAGCTTGATCAGCACAGATACGCAGTATTTT.

V and J are TRBV29-1 and TRBJ2-5; possibly TRBD2 for D (5 bases). V lost 7 bases, J lost 4 bases, and 16 bases lay in between. This CDR3 region has 13 residues. Germline V CDR1 and CDR2: SQVTM, ANQGSEA. The CDR3 spells CSGGSGPPETQYF. The CDR3 coding sequence is TGCAGCGGAGGGAGCGGACCCCCAGAGACCCAGTACTTC.

In this sample, this clonotype turned up a few times. The chain employs TRBV5-1 and TRBJ2-7, with D unresolved. The CDR3 is made up of 14 amino acids. CDR1 and CDR2 (germline): SGHRS, YFSETQ. V lost 2 bases and J 3 bases, leaving 12 bases between the germline ends. CDR3 sequence: CASSFWFEDYEQYF. The CDR3 DNA reads as TGCGCCAGCAGCTTCTGGTTCGAGGACTACGAGCAGTACTTC. Full variable domain (missing parts from reference TRBV5-1 and TRBJ2-7): KAGVTQTPRYLIKTRGQQVTLSCSPISGHRSVSWYQQTPGQGLQFLFEYFSETQRNKGNFPGRFSGRQFSNSRSEMNVSTLELGDSALYLCASSFWFEDYEQYFGPGTRLTVT.

The chain links TRBV7-6 to TRBJ2-3; TRBD2 agrees at 9 bases. V dropped 5 bases and J dropped 2; count of bases not matched to a gene: 14. Germline V gives CDR1 SGHVS, CDR2 FNYEAQ. This CDR3 comprises 18 residues. The CDR3, as DNA: TGTGCCAGCAGCCCATCGCGGGGGGGGCGGGAGAACACAGATACGCAGTATTTT. It encodes CASSPSRGGRENTDTQYF.

The gene calls are TRBV5-1 and TRBJ2-7; TRBD1 is a possible D gene (6 bases). The V end lost 4 bases, the J end lost 2 bases, and 13 bases lay between the germline ends. Germline V CDR1 and CDR2: SGHRS, YFSETQ. The CDR3 contains 14 residues. CDR3 amino acids: CASSPRTETYEQYF. In DNA form, the CDR3 reads TGCGCCAGCAGCCCAAGGACAGAAACCTACGAGCAGTACTTC.

This clonotype was counted a few times. The genes are TRBV29-1 and TRBJ2-1, with D maybe TRBD1 (7 bases). Trimming stripped 1 base from V and 4 bases from J, with 14 bases between. The germline gives CDR1 SQVTM, CDR2 ANQGSEA. The CDR3 runs 15 residues. CDR3 DNA sequence: TGCAGCGTTGAAGGACACCCAGGGGGGTACAATGAGCAGTTCTTC. Amino acid sequence: CSVEGHPGGYNEQFF.

This clonotype appeared many times. The rearrangement links TRBV6-2 or TRBV6-3 to TRBJ2-1; maybe TRBD2 (5 bases). V was trimmed by 4 bases and J by 5 bases, leaving 12 bases between them. CDR3 length: 14 residues. Per germline, CDR1 MNHEY and CDR2 SVGEGT. The CDR3 DNA is TGTGCCAGCAGTTCCGCAGCGGTCCACAATGAGCAGTTCTTC. It is translated as CASSSAAVHNEQFF.

This clonotype was detected ten times or more. One end of the junction does not line up with germline, which may come from a read error. The rearrangement joins TRBV5-1 to TRBJ2-1; possibly TRBD2 for D (5 bases). CDR1 and CDR2 (germline): SGHRS, YFSETQ. CDR3 length: 12 amino acids. The CDR3 region is CASSLLDNEQFF. The CDR3 region has the DNA TGTGCCAGCAGTTTACTAGATAATGAGCAGTTCTTC.

This clonotype was counted only a few times. The chain joins TRBV4-1 to TRBJ1-4; 7 nucleotides agree with TRBD1. Germline V gene lookup returns CDR1 MGHRA and CDR2 YSYEKL. After removal of 0 bases from V and 5 bases from J, the junction contained 6 bases not matched to a gene. The CDR3 runs to 16 residues. This CDR3 is CASSQDGRGENEKLFF. In DNA, the CDR3 is TGCGCCAGCAGCCAAGATGGCAGGGGGGAGAATGAAAAACTGTTTTTT.

This clonotype occurred many times. The J gene is TRBJ2-7, the V gene TRBV11-3; perhaps D is TRBD1 or TRBD2 (5 bases each). V was pared by 5 bases and J by 8 bases, with 16 bases between. Germline CDR1 is SGHNT and CDR2 is YENEEA. The CDR3 contains 13 residues. The CDR3, as DNA: TGTGCCAGCAGCAGAACCGGGACCCCCAAGCAGTACTTC. Residues: CASSRTGTPKQYF.

The V call is TRBV4-2, the J call TRBJ2-2, with no clear D. The CDR3 is 15 amino acids. The V and J ends lost 0 bases and 6 bases respectively, with 11 bases between them. Germline lookup yields CDR1 LGHNA and CDR2 YNFKEQ. The CDR3 DNA follows: TGTGCCAGCAGCCAAGATTCGGTCGCGCCCGGGGAGCTGTTTTTT. This gives the protein CASSQDSVAPGELFF.

Only a few counts were recorded for this clonotype. This rearrangement joins TRBV20-1 to TRBJ2-7; D tentatively reads TRBD1 or TRBD2 (5 bases each). Germline V gene sequence: CDR1 DFQATT, CDR2 SNEGSKA (reference sequence). The CDR3 is 12 amino acids. In DNA, the CDR3 is TGCAGCCCAAAGAAGGGGAGCTACGAGCAGTACTTC. Encoded protein: CSPKKGSYEQYF.

The chain combines TRBV6-2 or TRBV6-3 with TRBJ2-7; 7 bases fit TRBD2. The V gene's germline CDR1 is MNHEY and CDR2 SVGEGT. The trim removed 2 bases at V and 3 bases at J, leaving 7 bases unmatched. The CDR3 is 15 residues long. CDR3 sequence reads: CASSYNSGLIYEQYF. The CDR3, as DNA: TGTGCCAGCAGTTACAATTCGGGACTAATCTACGAGCAGTACTTC.

In this sample, this clonotype turned up many times. The chain combines TRBV5-1 with TRBJ2-3, with 10 bases fitting TRBD2. Germline V gives CDR1 SGHRS, CDR2 YFSETQ. The CDR3 length is 15 residues. V lost 4 bases to trimming and J lost 1 base; unmatched junction nucleotides: 3. The chain's CDR3 is CASSPGTSGTDTQYF. The CDR3 DNA is TGCGCCAGCAGCCCCGGGACTAGCGGCACAGATACGCAGTATTTT.

This clonotype was detected only once. CDR3 amino acids: CASSPEVTGTSHDEQFF. In nucleotides, the CDR3 is TGTGCCAGCAGCCCAGAGGTAACGGGGACTAGTCACGATGAGCAGTTCTTC. The rearrangement links TRBV7-2 to TRBJ2-1, with TRBD2 matching 8 bases. CDR1 is SGHTA and CDR2 is FQGNSA in the germline V gene. With V trimmed by 5 bases and J by 8 bases, 17 bases remained unmatched. The CDR3 is 17 amino acids.

The chain combines TRBV5-1 with TRBJ2-1; possibly TRBD1 for D (6 bases). The CDR3 loop spans 13 amino acids. Trimming took off 3 bases at V and 9 bases at J, with 13 bases between the two ends. Germline V CDR1 and CDR2: SGHRS, YFSETQ. In DNA form, the CDR3 reads TGCGCCAGCAGCTCAGGCAGGGGAGCTGAGCAGTTCTTC. This translates into CASSSGRGAEQFF.

This clonotype was seen ten or more times. V gene TRBV29-1 combines with J gene TRBJ2-5; TRBD1 might be the D (5 bases). The CDR3 length is 13 residues. V was trimmed by 7 bases and J by 4 bases, leaving 16 bases between them. Per the germline V gene, CDR1 is SQVTM and CDR2 is ANQGSEA. The CDR3 DNA follows: TGCAGCGCCCAGGACACTTGGGGAGAGACCCAGTACTTC. Translation gives CSAQDTWGETQYF.

The chain is built from TRBV4-2 and TRBJ2-5, with 12 bases lining up with TRBD2. J lost 2 bases, V lost 3 bases, and 4 bases had no gene match. CDR1 and CDR2 from the germline V gene are LGHNA and YNFKEQ. This CDR3 is built from 16 residues. The CDR3 sequence: CASSQGTSGQQETQYF. The CDR3 DNA follows: TGTGCCAGCAGCCAGGGGACTAGCGGGCAACAAGAGACCCAGTACTTC.

This clonotype was seen only a few times. The V and J genes are TRBV4-2 and TRBJ2-7; D is possibly TRBD1 (5 bases). CDR1 and CDR2 (germline): LGHNA, YNFKEQ. Trimming removed 4 bases at V and 2 bases at J, with 15 bases between. The CDR3 covers 15 residues. CDR3 DNA: TGTGCCAGCAGCCTTAGGACAACCAGCCCCTACGAGCAGTACTTC. Amino acid sequence: CASSLRTTSPYEQYF.

This clonotype has at least ten counts. The rearrangement uses TRBV30 and TRBJ1-1; 8 bases are shared with TRBD1. CDR1 and CDR2 from the germline V gene are GTSNPN and SVGIG (reference sequence). This CDR3 spans 14 amino acids. Trimming took 1 base from V and 6 from J; bases not matched to a gene: 7. CDR3 DNA sequence: TGTGCCTGGAGTGGTGCAGGGGGCTTGTCTGAAGCTTTCTTT. Translation: CAWSGAGGLSEAFF.

This chain joins TRBV7-2 and TRBJ2-1; D call uncertain. V lost 2 bases to trimming and J lost 5 bases, with 7 bases between them. The CDR3 sequence is 13 residues long. Germline values: CDR1 SGHTA, CDR2 FQGNSA. The CDR3 DNA reads as TGTGCCAGCAGCTTAACAAGTCACAATGAGCAGTTCTTC. It specifies CASSLTSHNEQFF.